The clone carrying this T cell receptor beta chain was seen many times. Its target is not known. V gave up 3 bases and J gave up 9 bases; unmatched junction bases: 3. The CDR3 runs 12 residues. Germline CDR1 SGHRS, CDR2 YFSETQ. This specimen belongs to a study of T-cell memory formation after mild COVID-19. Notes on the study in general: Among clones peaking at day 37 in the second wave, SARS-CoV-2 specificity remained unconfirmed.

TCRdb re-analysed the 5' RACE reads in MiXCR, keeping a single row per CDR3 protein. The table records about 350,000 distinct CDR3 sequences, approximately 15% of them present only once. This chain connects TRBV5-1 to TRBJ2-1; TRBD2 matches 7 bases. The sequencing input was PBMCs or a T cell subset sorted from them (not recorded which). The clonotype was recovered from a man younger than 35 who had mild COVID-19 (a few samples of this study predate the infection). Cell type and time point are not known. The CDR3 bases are TGCGCCAGCAGCTGGGGAGGGAGTGAGCAGTTCTTC. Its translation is CASSWGGSEQFF.